This entry lists 10 T cell receptor beta chains sequenced from one sample in a study of T cell repertoires in cytomegalovirus infection. Their cognate antigens are unknown. TCRdb re-called the reads through MiXCR, storing one row per CDR3 protein. The sample carries nearly 70,000 distinct CDR3 sequences, around 21% recorded once. Sequencing used PBMCs, sequenced either directly or after in vitro stimulation (not recorded which). The receptors were sampled from a human donor in good health (CMV status not recorded). Some clones in this sample may be carry-over from other donors' samples.

This clonotype was seen more than once but under ten times. This CDR3 reads CASSEGQGKNTEAFF. CDR3 in DNA: TGTGCCAGCAGTGAAGGCCAGGGGAAGAACACTGAAGCTTTCTTT. This rearrangement joins TRBV6-1 to TRBJ1-1; D might be TRBD1 (6 bases). The CDR3 extends over 15 amino acids. Trimming removed 1 base at V and 1 base at J, with 10 bases between. Germline V gene lookup returns CDR1 MNHNS and CDR2 SASEGT.

This clonotype has a single count. J is TRBJ2-7 and V is TRBV12-3 or TRBV12-4; D ambiguous. The CDR3 is 13 amino acids. The V end lost 8 bases, the J end lost 2 bases, and 13 bases lay between the germline ends. In nucleotides, the CDR3 is TGTGCCAGCGCACCCGGATCTCCCTACGAGCAGTACTTC. It yields the protein CASAPGSPYEQYF.

The chain has TRBV6-2 or TRBV6-3 and TRBJ2-7, with D unresolved. Germline loops: CDR1 MNHEY, CDR2 SVGEGT. This CDR3 has 16 amino acids. Trimming removed 6 bases from V and 0 bases from J, with 18 bases in between. The CDR3 is CASSQRTLHPSYEQYF. As DNA, the CDR3 is TGTGCCAGCAGCCAACGGACCCTACATCCCTCCTACGAGCAGTACTTC.

The CDR3 is CASSYAGETYGYTF. CDR3 nucleotide sequence: TGTGCCAGCAGTTACGCAGGGGAGACCTATGGCTACACCTTC. The J gene is TRBJ1-2, the V gene TRBV6-2 or TRBV6-3; tentatively, D is TRBD1 (6 bases). V was shortened by 2 bases and J by 4 bases, with 11 bases between the two germline ends. Germline CDR1 and CDR2: MNHEY and SVGEGT. The CDR3 is 14 amino acids.

The chain carries TRBV6-2 or TRBV6-3 and TRBJ2-7; 8 bases line up with TRBD2. This CDR3 contains 14 residues. CDR1 and CDR2 from the germline V gene are MNHEY and SVGEGT. Trimming took 7 bases from V and 2 from J; bases not matched to a gene: 7. The CDR3: CASTRGGRPYEQYF. The CDR3 DNA reads TGTGCCAGCACCAGGGGCGGGAGGCCCTACGAGCAGTACTTC.

This clonotype was seen a few times. This chain links TRBV7-6 with TRBJ1-5; a weak D match, TRBD1 (6 bases). The CDR3 extends over 14 amino acids. V shed 5 bases and J shed 6 bases, with 14 bases lying between them. Looked up from germline, CDR1 is SGHVS and CDR2 is FNYEAQ. CDR3 sequence (DNA): TGTGCCAGCAGCATTCTGGGGGCGGGTCAGCCCCAGCATTTT. Translating gives CASSILGAGQPQHF.

The chain is built from TRBV11-2 and TRBJ2-5; TRBD1 is a possible D gene (6 bases). V was trimmed by 5 bases and J by 3 bases, leaving 13 bases between them. The CDR3 loop spans 14 amino acids. CDR1 SGHAT and CDR2 FQNNGV come from the germline V gene. CDR3 nucleotides: TGTGCCAGCAGCGAGGGACACACAGAAGAGACCCAGTACTTC. It yields the protein CASSEGHTEETQYF.

On this clonotype itself: One junction end disagrees with the germline gene, perhaps due to a read error. This chain joins TRBV3-1 and TRBJ1-3, with unresolved D. Germline CDR1 LGHDT, CDR2 YNNKEL (reference sequence). The CDR3 is 14 amino acids. CDR3 sequence: CASSQGGSGNAIYF. Here the CDR3 DNA reads TGTGCCAGCAGCCAAGGAGGCTCTGGAAACGCCATATATTTT.

The J gene is TRBJ1-1, the V gene TRBV30; no firm D call. The germline gives CDR1 GTSNPN, CDR2 SVGIG (reference sequence). This CDR3 region has 11 residues. V lost 2 bases and J 11 bases, leaving 12 bases between the germline ends. DNA for the CDR3: TGTGCCTGGAGTCCCAACGTACGGGCTTTCTTT. This gives the protein CAWSPNVRAFF.

This clonotype was detected a few times. The chain joins TRBV19 to TRBJ1-1; D not certain. Trimming left V 3 bases short and J 6 bases short, with 17 bases between. This CDR3 is built from 15 residues. CDR1 LNHDA and CDR2 SQIVND come from the germline V gene (reference sequence). CDR3 loop: CASSIKRASGAEAFF. The CDR3 nucleotides read TGTGCCAGTAGTATCAAACGAGCATCGGGAGCTGAAGCTTTCTTT.